Below are 18 T cell receptor beta chains sequenced from a single sample in a study of shared clonotypes between healthy human individuals. CD8 cells regarded as naive lacked CD45RO, were positively chosen for CCR7, and omitted terminally differentiated effector memory CD45RA+ cells. Data came from immunoSEQ multiplex PCR; TCRdb stores just in-frame clones and leaves some out. The sample has about 700,000 clones, approximately 90% seen once. Sequenced sample: naive CD8+ T cells sorted from blood. These receptors were obtained from a man aged 30 to 39 in good health.

The chain links TRBV4-1 to TRBJ2-3; no reliable D call. Germline CDR1 is MGHRA and CDR2 is YSYEKL. The CDR3 loop spans 15 amino acids. V lost 0 bases and J lost 0, with 7 bases in between. This CDR3 reads CASSQEYSSTDTQYF. CDR3 sequence (DNA): TGCGCCAGCAGCCAAGAATACTCTAGCACAGATACGCAGTATTTT.

CDR3 nucleotide sequence: TGCAGCGTTGTGGGTATGGCTAGCGGGTCGTACGAGCAGTACTTC. The encoded protein is CSVVGMASGSYEQYF. The gene calls are TRBV29-1 and TRBJ2-7; 8 bases match TRBD2. The V and J ends lost 4 bases and 4 bases, in that order; junction bases with no gene match: 12. Germline V CDR1 and CDR2: SQVTM, ANQGSEA. This CDR3 region has 15 residues.

In its sample, this clone was seen once. The chain is built from TRBV9 and TRBJ2-1, with TRBD2 matching 7 bases. The V gene end was trimmed by 0 bases and the J gene end by 8 bases; junction bases not matched to a gene: 5. From germline, CDR1 is SGDLS and CDR2 YYNGEE. The CDR3 totals 14 residues. CDR3 protein: CASSVGGGRDEQFF. The CDR3 bases are TGTGCCAGCAGCGTAGGGGGAGGGAGGGATGAGCAGTTCTTC.

The V and J genes are TRBV6-5 and TRBJ1-5; D gene unclear. This CDR3 has 13 residues. CDR1 is MNHEY, CDR2 SVGAGI, per germline. V shed 8 bases and J shed 0 bases, with 8 bases lying between them. CDR3 sequence (DNA): TGTGCCAGCGGTGCAGGTAGCAATCAGCCCCAGCATTTT. Translated: CASGAGSNQPQHF.

The chain joins TRBV19 to TRBJ2-1; D not resolved. The CDR3 spans 15 residues. CDR1 and CDR2 (germline): LNHDA, SQIVND (reference sequence). The ends were cut back, 3 bases at V and 4 bases at J, with 13 bases in the middle. The CDR3 here is CASSMIALGYNEQFF. CDR3 nucleotides: TGTGCCAGTAGTATGATTGCATTGGGGTACAATGAGCAGTTCTTC.

This clone was detected only a few times. V usage is TRBV7-9 and J usage is TRBJ1-5; the D is unclear. The germline gives CDR1 SEHNR, CDR2 FQNEAQ (reference sequence). The length of the CDR3 is 14 residues. The ends were cut back, 0 bases at V and 7 bases at J, with 10 bases in the middle. The CDR3 sequence is CASSLALGGQPQHF. The CDR3 DNA is TGTGCCAGCAGCTTAGCGCTGGGAGGACAGCCCCAGCATTTT.

The chain carries TRBV7-9 and TRBJ2-3; 10 bases agree with TRBD1. CDR3 size: 16 residues. Germline-derived CDR1 and CDR2 are SEHNR and FQNEAQ (reference sequence). The J segment lost 4 bases and the V segment lost 4 bases, leaving 8 bases of the junction unmatched. The CDR3 spells CASSSPGQGPPDTQYF. The CDR3 coding sequence is TGTGCCAGCAGCTCGCCGGGACAGGGGCCCCCAGATACGCAGTATTTT.

This clone was observed a single time. The chain joins TRBV6-5 to TRBJ2-6; D gene ambiguous. V dropped 5 bases and J dropped 9 bases, with 11 bases sitting between them. The CDR3 is made up of 13 amino acids. The germline gives CDR1 MNHEY, CDR2 SVGAGI. CDR3 sequence: CASSQGKVNVLTF. As DNA, the CDR3 is TGTGCCAGCAGTCAAGGGAAGGTCAACGTCCTGACTTTC.

The V gene is TRBV12-5, the J gene TRBJ2-3, with 7 bases matching TRBD2. The CDR3 consists of 14 residues. Germline loops: CDR1 LGHNT, CDR2 FRNRAP. The J segment lost 4 bases and the V segment lost 8 bases, leaving 9 bases of the junction unmatched. The CDR3 sequence: CASSLAIGADTQYF. CDR3 coding DNA: TGTGCTAGTTCACTAGCGATAGGGGCAGATACGCAGTATTTT.

This clone occurred once. The rearrangement joins TRBV10-1 to TRBJ1-1, with D perhaps TRBD1 (5 bases). This CDR3 comprises 14 residues. CDR1 and CDR2 (germline): WNHNN, SYGVQD (reference sequence). Trimming pared 3 bases from V and 5 bases from J, leaving 13 bases between. The CDR3 DNA is TGCGCCAGCAGTGAAACCCAGGGTGGGACTGAAGCTTTCTTT. Amino acid sequence: CASSETQGGTEAFF.

The chain is built from TRBV2 and TRBJ2-2, with 7 bases aligning to TRBD2. CDR1 is SNHLY, CDR2 FYNNEI, per germline. V was pared by 11 bases and J by 2 bases, with 8 bases of the junction left unmatched. This CDR3 region has 14 residues. The chain's CDR3 is CAQYQRGNTGELFF. In DNA form, the CDR3 reads TGTGCCCAATACCAGCGGGGAAACACCGGGGAGCTGTTTTTT.

A remark on this clone: Other nucleotide sequences from this sample produce the same CDR3. The J gene is TRBJ2-2, the V gene TRBV27; D is ambiguous. The V gene lost 3 bases and the J gene lost 1 base, with 3 bases spanning the gap. Germline assignment: CDR1 MNHEY and CDR2 SMNVEV (reference sequence). The CDR3 length is 13 residues. CDR3 region: CASSFKNTGELFF. The CDR3 DNA sequence: TGTGCCAGCAGTTTCAAGAACACCGGGGAGCTGTTTTTT.

The genes are TRBV2 and TRBJ2-1, with no clear D. The length of the CDR3 is 17 residues. V was pared by 4 bases and J by 3 bases, with 19 bases between. Germline V lookup: CDR1 SNHLY, CDR2 FYNNEI. The CDR3 reads CASSAAGDLPYYNEQFF. DNA of the CDR3: TGTGCCAGCAGTGCGGCAGGCGATTTGCCCTACTACAATGAGCAGTTCTTC.

The V gene is TRBV2, the J gene TRBJ2-7; D could derive from TRBD1 or TRBD2 (5 bases each). This CDR3 is 13 amino acids long. In germline, CDR1 is SNHLY, CDR2 FYNNEI. With 3 bases removed from V and 4 bases from J, the gap between germline ends came to 10 bases. The CDR3 nucleotides are TGTGCCAGCAGTGACCGGGGCCGATACGAGCAGTACTTC. It codes for CASSDRGRYEQYF.

V is TRBV4-1 and J is TRBJ2-7; D not certain. The CDR3 has 15 residues. The germline V gene has CDR1 MGHRA and CDR2 YSYEKL. V was pared by 0 bases and J by 3 bases, with 12 bases between. CDR3 coding DNA: TGCGCCAGCAGCCAAGACCTCACAGACGGCTACGAGCAGTACTTC. Protein product: CASSQDLTDGYEQYF.

The CDR3 reads CASSTLQGVQTNEQYF. The CDR3 DNA follows: TGTGCCAGCAGCACACTCCAGGGGGTACAAACAAACGAGCAGTACTTC. The chain is built from TRBV5-4 and TRBJ2-7, with TRBD1 matching 7 bases. Germline V gives CDR1 SGHNT, CDR2 YYREEE (reference sequence). The trim removed 4 bases at V and 5 bases at J, leaving 15 bases unmatched. This CDR3 comprises 16 residues.

The chain joins TRBV19 to TRBJ2-7; 9 bases agree with TRBD2. Unmatched junction bases numbered 8, after V lost 5 bases and J lost 3 bases. The CDR3 is made up of 15 amino acids. CDR1 and CDR2 from the germline V gene are LNHDA and SQIVND (reference sequence). This CDR3 is CASSFSGGMHYEQYF. CDR3 in DNA: TGTGCCAGTAGTTTCAGCGGGGGGATGCACTACGAGCAGTACTTC. Supplemented by reference TRBV19 and TRBJ2-7, the full variable domain reads DGGITQSPKYLFRKEGQNVTLSCEQNLNHDAMYWYRQDPGQGLRLIYYSQIVNDFQKGDIAEGYSVSREKKESFPLTVTSAQKNPTAFYLCASSFSGGMHYEQYFGPGTRLTVT.

The chain has TRBV9 and TRBJ2-5, with D perhaps TRBD1 (5 bases). V lost 4 bases, J lost 4 bases, and 14 bases lay in between. The CDR3 covers 14 residues. Per germline, CDR1 SGDLS and CDR2 YYNGEE. The CDR3 region has the DNA TGTGCCAGCAGCACAATTTGGGGCGGAGAGACCCAGTACTTC. It codes for CASSTIWGGETQYF.